These 27 T cell receptor beta chains were all obtained from the same sample, sequenced in a study of T cell changes during pregnancy in multiple sclerosis. Assay used: immunoSEQ multiplex PCR; TCRdb lists only in-frame clones, some missing. The data show about 75,000 clones, with 94% seen just once and over 0.12% held by the top ten. The source material was CD4+ T cells from peripheral blood mononuclear cells, sampled after pregnancy. These receptors were collected from a female donor with multiple sclerosis, enrolled in a pregnancy study.

The chain recombines TRBV21-1 with TRBJ1-4; the table assigns TRBD1, which was not confirmed against the DNA. TRBV21-1 is noted as a pseudogene. The CDR3 contains 12 residues. CDR3 DNA sequence: TGTGCCGCAGAGACAGAACGGGAAAAACTGTTTTTT. Protein: CAAETEREKLFF.

In this sample, this clone turned up once. The chain uses TRBV6-6 and TRBJ2-2, with D possibly being TRBD2 (7 bases). The ends were cut back, 7 bases at V and 5 bases at J, with 11 bases in the middle. From germline, CDR1 is MNHNY and CDR2 SVGAGI (reference sequence). The CDR3 extends over 13 amino acids. The DNA for the CDR3 is TGTGCCAGCAACGGGGGGCGGACCGGGGAGCTGTTTTTT. Amino acids: CASNGGRTGELFF.

The chain links TRBV28 to TRBJ1-2; D not resolved. CDR3 length: 12 amino acids. Germline V gene lookup returns CDR1 MDHEN and CDR2 SYDVKM. V lost 8 bases and J lost 8, with 15 bases in between. The CDR3 nucleotides are TGTGCCAGCTCCCTCGCGGGGAGAGGCTACACCTTC. Its protein is CASSLAGRGYTF.

CDR3 residues: CASTGTSWSEAFF. As DNA, the CDR3 is TGCGCCAGCACTGGGACATCTTGGAGTGAAGCTTTCTTT. V and J are TRBV5-1 and TRBJ1-1; tentatively, D is TRBD1 (6 bases). V gave up 6 bases and J gave up 7 bases, with 16 bases separating them. Looked up from germline, CDR1 is SGHRS and CDR2 is YFSETQ. The length of the CDR3 is 13 residues. The entire variable domain, with the rest obtained from reference TRBV5-1 and TRBJ1-1, is as follows: KAGVTQTPRYLIKTRGQQVTLSCSPISGHRSVSWYQQTPGQGLQFLFEYFSETQRNKGNFPGRFSGRQFSNSRSEMNVSTLELGDSALYLCASTGTSWSEAFFGQGTRLTVV.

This clone was counted once. The chain combines TRBV6-6 with TRBJ1-2; a possible D gene is TRBD1 (5 bases). Germline assignment: CDR1 MNHNY and CDR2 SVGAGI (reference sequence). The CDR3 runs 13 residues. The germline V and J ends were trimmed by 7 bases and 7 bases, with 16 bases remaining between them. The chain's CDR3 is CASKVSGRSGYTF. Written as DNA, the CDR3 is TGTGCCAGCAAGGTGTCAGGGAGGAGTGGCTACACCTTC.

The J gene is TRBJ1-5, the V gene TRBV19; no definite D call. Germline CDR1 reads LNHDA; CDR2 reads SQIVND (reference sequence). CDR3 length: 14 residues. V lost 4 bases and J lost 4, with 11 bases in between. The CDR3 protein is CASSRYGGNQPQHF. The CDR3 region has the DNA TGTGCCAGTAGTAGGTACGGAGGGAATCAGCCCCAGCATTTT. The entire variable domain, with the rest obtained from reference TRBV19 and TRBJ1-5, is as follows: DGGITQSPKYLFRKEGQNVTLSCEQNLNHDAMYWYRQDPGQGLRLIYYSQIVNDFQKGDIAEGYSVSREKKESFPLTVTSAQKNPTAFYLCASSRYGGNQPQHFGDGTRLSIL.

This sequence joins TRBV27 and TRBJ2-1; 10 bases align to TRBD2. This CDR3 contains 14 residues. Germline loops: CDR1 MNHEY, CDR2 SMNVEV (reference sequence). V lost 3 bases and J lost 8; bases outside the gene matches: 4. The CDR3 reads CASSLQREGDEQFF. The CDR3 nucleotides are TGTGCCAGCAGTTTGCAGCGGGAGGGCGATGAGCAGTTCTTC.

The CDR3 nucleotides are TGTGCCAGTCGAACTGGCAGGGAGCGGGGCGGGGAGCTGTTTTTT. This codes for CASRTGRERGGELFF. This chain joins TRBV19 and TRBJ2-2; 7 bases agree with TRBD2. The germline V gene encodes CDR1 LNHDA and CDR2 SQIVND (reference sequence). CDR3 size: 15 residues. V lost 8 bases, J lost 7 bases, and 13 bases stayed unmatched.

This clone was seen only a few times. The rearrangement uses TRBV5-1 and TRBJ1-1; TRBD1 matches at 7 bases. Germline CDR1 SGHRS, CDR2 YFSETQ. This CDR3 spans 14 amino acids. V lost 5 bases to trimming and J lost 0 bases; unmatched junction nucleotides: 4. The CDR3 reads CASRIQGLNTEAFF. The CDR3 nucleotides read TGCGCCAGCAGGATACAGGGGTTGAACACTGAAGCTTTCTTT.

V usage is TRBV19 and J usage is TRBJ2-1; weak D call: TRBD2 (5 bases). V dropped 1 base and J dropped 5 bases, with 9 bases sitting between them. The CDR3 is 14 residues long. Germline V gives CDR1 LNHDA, CDR2 SQIVND (reference sequence). The CDR3 here is CASSIVGGDNEQFF. The CDR3 DNA is TGTGCCAGTAGTATAGTTGGAGGCGACAATGAGCAGTTCTTC.

This rearrangement joins TRBV27 to TRBJ2-1; 9 nucleotides line up with TRBD1. This CDR3 has 21 amino acids. Germline V gene data show CDR1 as MNHEY and CDR2 as SMNVEV (reference sequence). J lost 2 bases, V lost 4 bases, and 21 bases had no gene match. In DNA, the CDR3 is TGTGCCAGCAGTTCGGAAGGCCTTGGGACAGGGATAATTCGGCCCTACAATGAGCAGTTCTTC. Amino acid sequence: CASSSEGLGTGIIRPYNEQFF.

V is TRBV11-3 and J is TRBJ2-1; no clear D gene. Trimming removed 1 base from V and 9 bases from J, with 7 bases in between. Per germline, CDR1 SGHNT and CDR2 YENEEA. CDR3 length: 12 residues. The CDR3 DNA reads as TGTGCCAGCAGCTTAGGAGTCGGTGAGCAGTTCTTC. Residues: CASSLGVGEQFF.

The rearrangement links TRBV9 to TRBJ2-6; D is possibly TRBD2 (5 bases). CDR3 size: 18 residues. The germline CDR1 and CDR2 sequences are SGDLS and YYNGEE. Trimming shortened V by 0 bases and J by 0 bases, and 13 bases separated the two germline ends. CDR3 sequence: CASSVGWQDSSGANVLTF. Written as DNA, the CDR3 is TGTGCCAGCAGCGTAGGCTGGCAGGACTCCTCTGGGGCCAACGTCCTGACTTTC.

The rearrangement joins TRBV28 to TRBJ2-7, with 7 bases matching TRBD2. Germline V gives CDR1 MDHEN, CDR2 SYDVKM. Trimming took 8 bases from V and 4 from J; bases not matched to a gene: 14. This CDR3 region has 15 residues. CDR3 bases: TGTGCCAGCCTCAGCCTAGCGGAGGTAAGGTACGAGCAGTACTTC. Protein product: CASLSLAEVRYEQYF.

This chain connects TRBV27 to TRBJ2-6; no firm D call. Trimming left V 10 bases short and J 1 base short, with 8 bases between. Germline assignment: CDR1 MNHEY and CDR2 SMNVEV (reference sequence). The CDR3 sequence is 13 residues long. CDR3 region: CATAGSGANVLTF. The CDR3 bases are TGTGCCACCGCCGGTTCTGGGGCCAACGTCCTGACTTTC. Together with reference TRBV27 and TRBJ2-6, the CDR3 gives the full variable domain: EAQVTQNPRYLITVTGKKLTVTCSQNMNHEYMSWYRQDPGLGLRQIYYSMNVEVTDKGDVPEGYKVSRKEKRNFPLILESPSPNQTSLYFCATAGSGANVLTFGAGSRLTVL.

This chain joins TRBV15 and TRBJ1-2; D is ambiguous. The germline V and J ends were trimmed by 1 base and 9 bases, with 12 bases remaining between them. The V gene's germline CDR1 is LNHNV and CDR2 YYDKDF (reference sequence). CDR3 size: 13 residues. CDR3 coding DNA: TGTGCCACCAGCAGAGGAGAGAGGGTCCGCTACACCTTC. It translates to CATSRGERVRYTF.

The J gene is TRBJ1-4, the V gene TRBV27; the D is unclear. The V gene lost 2 bases and the J gene lost 5 bases, with 9 bases spanning the gap. Germline CDR1 reads MNHEY; CDR2 reads SMNVEV (reference sequence). This CDR3 region has 14 residues. The CDR3 spells CASSLRGRNEKLFF. CDR3 coding DNA: TGTGCCAGCAGTTTAAGAGGCCGGAATGAAAAACTGTTTTTT.

This chain links TRBV7-2 with TRBJ2-7; TRBD1 matches at 7 bases. The germline CDR1 and CDR2 sequences are SGHTA and FQGNSA. Trimming took 2 bases from V and 4 from J; bases not matched to a gene: 8. CDR3 length: 15 residues. For the CDR3, the DNA is TGTGCCAGCAGCTTAATGGTGGGACAGCCATACGAGCAGTACTTC. This sequence encodes CASSLMVGQPYEQYF.

This clone was counted once. The rearrangement links TRBV5-1 to TRBJ1-4; 9 bases are a match to TRBD1. There are 17 residues in the CDR3. In germline, CDR1 is SGHRS, CDR2 YFSETQ. V lost 0 bases, J lost 5 bases, and 8 bases stayed unmatched. This CDR3 is CASSLAVFGQGNEKLFF. The CDR3 DNA follows: TGCGCCAGCAGCTTGGCCGTTTTCGGACAGGGGAATGAAAAACTGTTTTTT.

The V gene is TRBV21-1, the J gene TRBJ2-2; TRBD2 was called by the table and not checked on the DNA. TRBV21-1 is tagged as a pseudogene. The CDR3 runs to 10 residues. CDR3 sequence reads: CASSYGELFF. In DNA form, the CDR3 reads TGTGCCAGCAGTTATGGGGAGCTGTTTTTT.

J is TRBJ1-2 and V is TRBV9; a possible D gene is TRBD1 (5 bases). This CDR3 has 13 residues. V was pared by 0 bases and J by 2 bases, with 5 bases between. Germline V gene lookup returns CDR1 SGDLS and CDR2 YYNGEE. CDR3 nucleotide sequence: TGTGCCAGCAGCGTAGCAGGGAACTATGGCTACACCTTC. Protein: CASSVAGNYGYTF.

This sequence joins TRBV11-2 and TRBJ2-7; 7 positions match TRBD1. The CDR3 spans 14 residues. Germline V gene lookup returns CDR1 SGHAT and CDR2 FQNNGV. J was trimmed by 6 bases and V by 2 bases; bases with no gene match: 7. Here the CDR3 DNA reads TGTGCCAGCAGCTTAAAAGGGGGCAGGCTCGAGCAGTACTTC. This translates into CASSLKGGRLEQYF. Supplemented by reference TRBV11-2 and TRBJ2-7, the full variable domain reads EAGVAQSPRYKIIEKRQSVAFWCNPISGHATLYWYQQILGQGPKLLIQFQNNGVVDDSQLPKDRFSAERLKGVDSTLKIQPAKLEDSAVYLCASSLKGGRLEQYFGPGTRLTVT.

This sequence joins TRBV29-1 and TRBJ2-3, with TRBD2 matching 13 bases. The CDR3 extends over 16 amino acids. With 1 base clipped from V and 0 bases from J, the junction kept 1 base outside the gene matches. Germline V gene lookup returns CDR1 SQVTM and CDR2 ANQGSEA. Here the CDR3 DNA reads TGCAGCGTTGAAGGACTAGCGGGAGGAAGCACAGATACGCAGTATTTT. This sequence encodes CSVEGLAGGSTDTQYF.

The genes are TRBV28 and TRBJ1-5, with D hard to call. Trimming took off 3 bases at V and 4 bases at J, with 13 bases between the two ends. CDR1 and CDR2 (germline): MDHEN, SYDVKM. This CDR3 contains 15 residues. This CDR3 reads CASSFATRENQPQHF. DNA of the CDR3: TGTGCCAGCAGTTTCGCGACCCGGGAGAATCAGCCCCAGCATTTT.

The V call is TRBV28, the J call TRBJ2-7; TRBD2 agrees at 16 bases. With 4 bases clipped from V and 8 bases from J, the junction kept 11 bases outside the gene matches. The CDR3 has 17 amino acids. The germline CDR1 and CDR2 sequences are MDHEN and SYDVKM. CDR3 sequence: CASSSSGTSGRAPQQYF. CDR3 DNA sequence: TGTGCCAGCAGTTCCTCCGGGACTAGCGGGAGGGCCCCCCAGCAGTACTTC.

This clone occurred once. This chain's CDR3 is CASSSPLLAADTQYF. Here the CDR3 DNA reads TGTGCCAGTAGTAGCCCCCTACTAGCGGCAGATACGCAGTATTTT. V usage is TRBV19 and J usage is TRBJ2-3, with 8 nucleotides matching TRBD2. CDR1 is LNHDA, CDR2 SQIVND, per germline (reference sequence). The CDR3 sequence is 15 residues long. V shed 4 bases and J 4 bases; nucleotides not matched to a gene: 7.

Written as DNA, the CDR3 is TGCGCCAGCAGCTTATACGGACTAGCGGCAACAGATACGCAGTATTTT. It yields the protein CASSLYGLAATDTQYF. The gene calls are TRBV5-1 and TRBJ2-3, with TRBD2 matching 10 bases. CDR1 is SGHRS, CDR2 YFSETQ, per germline. V trimming: 2 bases; J trimming: 3 bases; junction bases outside the gene matches: 6. The CDR3 consists of 16 residues.